This record looks at one T cell receptor beta chain sequence and its context. Recruits, aged roughly 18 to 90 years, lived in 24 US areas. Participant reports of clinical history set cohort assignment. Per the study methods: Estimation of nucleated cell counts relied on the amplification of reference gene primers. Libraries were prepared by immunoSEQ multiplex PCR; TCRdb keeps only in-frame clonotypes and omits some of them. From that table come the V and J calls and clone size; the DNA was used to work out D and trimming. This sample carries more than 200,000 clones, 87% of them seen once, and the ten largest clones take more than 7%. Trimming removed 7 bases from V and 6 bases from J, with 16 bases in between. The CDR3 has 13 amino acids. Germline V CDR1 and CDR2: LGHNA, YNFKEQ. This specimen belongs to a study of blood T cell repertoires in COVID-19. Study as a whole: Samples taken during acute and convalescent COVID-19 were collected in the United States, Italy and Spain.

The V gene is TRBV4-2, the J gene TRBJ2-7; D unresolved. The TCR was taken from a man aged 25-40 years in a cohort exposed to, infected with or recovered from COVID-19 (not recorded which). Sequencing was done on a sample of PBMCs or T cells enriched from blood (not recorded which). CDR3: CASNVAESSEQYF. The DNA of the CDR3 is TGTGCCAGCAACGTCGCGGAGAGCTCCGAGCAGTACTTC.